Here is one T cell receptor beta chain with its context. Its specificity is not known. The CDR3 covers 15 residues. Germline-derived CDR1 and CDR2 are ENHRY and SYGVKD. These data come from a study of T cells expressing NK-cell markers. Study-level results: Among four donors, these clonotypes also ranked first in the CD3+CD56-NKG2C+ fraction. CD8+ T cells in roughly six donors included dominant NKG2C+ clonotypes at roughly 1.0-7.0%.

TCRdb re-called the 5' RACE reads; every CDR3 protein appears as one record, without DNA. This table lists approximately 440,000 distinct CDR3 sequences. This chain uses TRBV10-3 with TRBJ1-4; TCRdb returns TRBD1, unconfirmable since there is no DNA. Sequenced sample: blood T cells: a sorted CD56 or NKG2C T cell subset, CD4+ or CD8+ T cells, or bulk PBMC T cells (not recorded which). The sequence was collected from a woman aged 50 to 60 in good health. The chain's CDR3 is CAISTVDRPNEKLFF.